The 23 T cell receptor beta chains reported below all come from one sample, sequenced in a study of spatial heterogeneity in lung cancer. Time point indicated: sample taken at primary tumor resection. Frozen PBMC, nontumor lung or tumor provided whole RNA, which was sequenced unsorted. TCRdb reanalysed the 5' RACE reads using MiXCR and keeps one entry per CDR3 protein. The table shows roughly 17,000 distinct CDR3 sequences, with 20% to 25% occurring only once. Sequencing was performed on PBMCs, taken at surgery. Source of these receptors: a female donor with early-stage non-small cell lung cancer.

This clonotype was counted many times. This chain links TRBV20-1 with TRBJ1-5; D gene unclear. Germline lookup yields CDR1 DFQATT and CDR2 SNEGSKA (reference sequence). V lost 0 bases and J lost 7, with 7 bases in between. This CDR3 comprises 12 residues. The CDR3 DNA sequence: TGCAGTGCTAGAGATAACGAGCAGCCCCAGCATTTT. Translating gives CSARDNEQPQHF.

In its sample, this clonotype was seen many times. V usage is TRBV5-5 and J usage is TRBJ2-5; D gene uncertain. The ends were cut back, 4 bases at V and 5 bases at J, with 15 bases in the middle. Looked up from germline, CDR1 is SGHKS and CDR2 is YYEKEE (reference sequence). This CDR3 comprises 14 residues. The CDR3 protein is CASSRTLPRETQYF. CDR3 in DNA: TGTGCCAGCAGCCGAACCCTCCCCCGGGAGACCCAGTACTTC.

The count of this clonotype is one. The chain recombines TRBV4-3 with TRBJ2-5, with 14 bases identical to TRBD2. The CDR3 runs to 20 residues. V dropped 1 base and J dropped 3; count of bases not matched to a gene: 13. CDR1 and CDR2 from the germline V gene are LGHNA and YSLEER. The CDR3 region is CASSQAWTSGGPPAKETQYF. CDR3 nucleotides: TGCGCCAGCAGCCAAGCTTGGACTAGCGGGGGGCCGCCTGCAAAAGAGACCCAGTACTTC.

This clonotype was recorded a few times. The rearrangement links TRBV6-2 or TRBV6-3 to TRBJ2-7; 8 nucleotides align to TRBD2. Germline V lookup: CDR1 MNHEY, CDR2 SVGEGT. Trimming removed 6 bases from V and 3 bases from J; junction bases left unmatched: 10. The CDR3 extends over 15 amino acids. For the CDR3, the DNA is TGTGCCAGCAGCCGTACTAGCGGAGCCTTCTACGAGCAGTACTTC. It is translated as CASSRTSGAFYEQYF.

This clonotype has a single count. The chain couples TRBV6-2 or TRBV6-3 to TRBJ1-6; D unresolved. The V end was cut by 2 bases, the J end by 10 bases, with 9 bases between. The CDR3 totals 13 residues. Germline CDR1 MNHEY, CDR2 SVGEGT. The CDR3 protein is CASSYERRSPLHF. The CDR3 nucleotides are TGTGCCAGCAGTTACGAACGGCGATCACCCCTCCACTTT.

V and J are TRBV28 and TRBJ2-7; D uncertain. The V end was cut by 6 bases, the J end by 6 bases, with 12 bases between. The CDR3 runs to 12 residues. Germline CDR1 reads MDHEN; CDR2 reads SYDVKM. CDR3: CASSPVPREQYF. The DNA of the CDR3 is TGTGCCAGCAGCCCGGTTCCGCGCGAGCAGTACTTC. Using reference TRBV28 and TRBJ2-7 for the parts outside the CDR3, the full variable domain is DVKVTQSSRYLVKRTGEKVFLECVQDMDHENMFWYRQDPGLGLRLIYFSYDVKMKEKGDIPEGYSVSREKKERFSLILESASTNQTSMYLCASSPVPREQYFGPGTRLTVT.

This clonotype appeared many times. V is TRBV7-9 and J is TRBJ2-1; 7 positions agree with TRBD2. This CDR3 is 16 amino acids long. Germline-derived CDR1 and CDR2 are SEHNR and FQNEAQ (reference sequence). Trimming removed 5 bases from V and 0 bases from J; junction bases left unmatched: 7. CDR3 loop: CASSPSGSHSYNEQFF. Here the CDR3 DNA reads TGTGCCAGCAGCCCTAGCGGTTCCCACTCCTACAATGAGCAGTTCTTC.

This chain connects TRBV7-2 to TRBJ1-5; no definite D call. The germline V and J ends were trimmed by 5 bases and 6 bases, with 11 bases remaining between them. Germline CDR1 and CDR2: SGHTA and FQGNSA. The CDR3 loop spans 13 amino acids. Here the CDR3 reads CASSPDYSQPQHF. CDR3 nucleotides: TGTGCCAGCAGCCCGGATTACAGTCAGCCCCAGCATTTT. Full variable domain (outside the CDR3, taken from reference TRBV7-2 and TRBJ1-5): GAGVSQSPSNKVTEKGKDVELRCDPISGHTALYWYRQSLGQGLEFLIYFQGNSAPDKSGLPSDRFSAERTGGSVSTLTIQRTQQEDSAVYLCASSPDYSQPQHFGDGTRLSIL.

Sample share makes this clonotype medium-sized. V is TRBV29-1 and J is TRBJ2-7; a weak D match, TRBD1 (9 bases). V lost 0 bases and J 3 bases, leaving 18 bases between the germline ends. Per the germline V gene, CDR1 is SQVTM and CDR2 is ANQGSEA. The CDR3 sequence is 16 residues long. CDR3 loop: CSVEDLSGTGIYEQYF. The CDR3 coding sequence is TGCAGCGTTGAAGATCTTAGCGGGACAGGGATCTACGAGCAGTACTTC.

The DNA of the CDR3 is TGTGCCAGCAGCGGGAACTCCGGCAATGAGCAGTTCTTC. This sequence encodes CASSGNSGNEQFF. This sequence joins TRBV6-5 and TRBJ2-1; the D gene is possibly TRBD2 (5 bases). V dropped 6 bases and J dropped 6 bases, with 12 bases sitting between them. This CDR3 is 13 amino acids long. CDR1 and CDR2 (germline): MNHEY, SVGAGI.

This clonotype was counted at least ten times. This chain joins TRBV28 and TRBJ1-1, with a tentative D call TRBD1 (5 bases). V was cut by 6 bases and J by 8 bases, with 16 bases left in between. This CDR3 has 13 residues. Looked up from germline, CDR1 is MDHEN and CDR2 is SYDVKM. The CDR3 nucleotides are TGTGCCAGCAGGATCCAGGGCGTCTTGGAAGCTTTCTTT. Translating it yields CASRIQGVLEAFF. The full variable domain, rest sourced from reference TRBV28 and TRBJ1-1, is DVKVTQSSRYLVKRTGEKVFLECVQDMDHENMFWYRQDPGLGLRLIYFSYDVKMKEKGDIPEGYSVSREKKERFSLILESASTNQTSMYLCASRIQGVLEAFFGQGTRLTVV.

The table lists this clonotype with a few counts. This rearrangement joins TRBV10-3 to TRBJ1-1; D unresolved. The germline V gene has CDR1 ENHRY and CDR2 SYGVKD. V was shortened by 3 bases and J by 10 bases, with 18 bases between the two germline ends. This CDR3 has 14 residues. This CDR3 reads CAISDPLEASGAFF. CDR3 DNA sequence: TGTGCCATCAGTGACCCCTTGGAAGCTTCCGGAGCTTTCTTT.

V usage is TRBV11-2 and J usage is TRBJ1-1; possibly TRBD1 for D (5 bases). CDR3 length: 14 residues. Between the trimmed V and J ends, which lost 2 bases and 3 bases, there was a span of 10 bases. Germline CDR1 is SGHAT and CDR2 is FQNNGV. The DNA of the CDR3 is TGTGCCAGCAGCTTACGAAGGGGTGACACTGAAGCTTTCTTT. It is translated as CASSLRRGDTEAFF.

This clonotype was observed a single time. The conserved phenylalanine or tryptophan normally closing the CDR3 is absent here, so this likely arose from a read error. The V call is TRBV5-1, the J call TRBJ2-3; 8 bases align to TRBD1. The CDR3 spans 14 residues. Germline V lookup: CDR1 SGHRS, CDR2 YFSETQ. The CDR3 DNA reads TGTGCCAGCAGCTTCACAGGGGGAGGAGATACGCAGTATTTA. The encoded protein is CASSFTGGGDTQYL.

V and J are TRBV5-1 and TRBJ2-2; D remains ambiguous. V shed 5 bases and J shed 1 base, with 6 bases lying between them. Germline V gene data show CDR1 as SGHRS and CDR2 as YFSETQ. The CDR3 extends over 13 amino acids. For the CDR3, the DNA is TGCGCCAGCAGGGACGGGAACACCGGGGAGCTGTTTTTT. Encoded protein: CASRDGNTGELFF.

This clonotype turned up a few times. The chain employs TRBV7-9 and TRBJ1-6; D might be TRBD1 (6 bases). The germline V and J ends were trimmed by 4 bases and 7 bases, with 14 bases remaining between them. The V gene's germline CDR1 is SEHNR and CDR2 FQNEAQ (reference sequence). This CDR3 is 15 amino acids long. The CDR3 loop is CASSSSDSPNSPLHF. For the CDR3, the DNA is TGTGCCAGCAGCTCATCGGACAGTCCCAATTCACCCCTCCACTTT.

At least ten counts were recorded for this clonotype. The rearrangement joins TRBV7-8 to TRBJ2-7; 12 bases map to TRBD2. The CDR3 covers 13 residues. The germline gives CDR1 SGHVS, CDR2 FQNEAQ. The V segment lost 5 bases and the J segment 12 bases; nucleotides outside the gene matches: 8. As DNA, the CDR3 is TGTGCCAGCAGCGGGGGACTAGCGGGCCTCGGGTACTTC. Its translation: CASSGGLAGLGYF.

This clonotype was detected once. Being one base from a much bigger clone, this may be a read error. The V gene is TRBV28, the J gene TRBJ1-1, with a tentative D call TRBD1 (5 bases). V dropped 11 bases and J dropped 1 base, with 14 bases sitting between them. Germline assignment: CDR1 MDHEN and CDR2 SYDVKM. The CDR3 is 13 amino acids. In DNA, the CDR3 is TGTGCCTGCACTGAAGGGACGAACACTGAAGCTTTCTTT. The encoded protein is CACTEGTNTEAFF.

The chain uses TRBV7-9 and TRBJ1-5; D call uncertain. The V gene's germline CDR1 is SEHNR and CDR2 FQNEAQ (reference sequence). This CDR3 is built from 15 residues. The ends were cut back, 1 base at V and 3 bases at J, with 10 bases in the middle. This CDR3 is CASSLGSGYNQPQHF. CDR3 DNA: TGTGCCAGCAGCTTAGGTTCAGGATACAATCAGCCCCAGCATTTT.

This chain uses TRBV4-3 with TRBJ1-4; D is undetermined. Deletions cut 0 bases from V and 5 bases from J, with 13 bases between. The length of the CDR3 is 16 residues. Germline-derived CDR1 and CDR2 are LGHNA and YSLEER. The CDR3 nucleotides read TGCGCCAGCAGCCAAGACGGGGTTACGGGGAATGAAAAACTGTTTTTT. It is translated as CASSQDGVTGNEKLFF.

This clonotype was recorded a few times. CDR3 bases: TGTGCCAGCAGCTTGGAACCGAGAAGCTCACCCCTCCACTTT. Protein product: CASSLEPRSSPLHF. The genes are TRBV7-9 and TRBJ1-6; D ambiguous. The germline CDR1 and CDR2 sequences are SEHNR and FQNEAQ (reference sequence). V was cut by 3 bases and J by 10 bases, with 13 bases left in between. The CDR3 runs 14 residues.

This clonotype was seen repeatedly, ten times or more. The chain employs TRBV7-6 and TRBJ1-1; 9 positions match TRBD1. The CDR3 loop spans 15 amino acids. The germline V gene encodes CDR1 SGHVS and CDR2 FNYEAQ. The V gene end was trimmed by 6 bases and the J gene end by 1 base; junction bases not matched to a gene: 6. The chain's CDR3 is CASRDTGGANTEAFF. Here the CDR3 DNA reads TGTGCCAGCAGAGATACAGGGGGCGCGAACACTGAAGCTTTCTTT.

V gene TRBV20-1 combines with J gene TRBJ2-3; unclear D gene. V was shortened by 3 bases and J by 4 bases, with 8 bases between the two germline ends. CDR1 and CDR2 from the germline V gene are DFQATT and SNEGSKA (reference sequence). There are 12 residues in the CDR3. Here the CDR3 reads CSASRFSDTQYF. In DNA form, the CDR3 reads TGCAGTGCTAGCAGGTTTTCAGATACGCAGTATTTT.